These T cell receptor beta chains were read from a single sample in a study of cytomegalovirus exposure and HLA in healthy donors. Here immunoSEQ multiplex PCR was the method, and the copy in TCRdb shows in-frame clones only, minus some. The sample lists approximately 98,000 clones; approximately 96% were seen once. The sample was PBMCs. The receptors shown here come from a young woman in good health and CMV-seronegative. The CDR3 runs from the conserved cysteine through the conserved F or W. The D gene is left open where the match is weak. Some rows have no size entry. The others give once, few or many, or a class for an expanded clone.

TRBV18	-	TRBJ1-4	-	CASSPTGLRNEKLFF	TGTGCCAGCTCACCAACGGGACTGAGAAATGAAAAACTGTTTTTT
TRBV28	-	TRBJ2-1	once	CAAPPRGYRNEQFF	TGTGCCGCCCCCCCGCGGGGTTACCGTAATGAGCAGTTCTTC
TRBV2	TRBD2	TRBJ2-1	-	CASSDLALAEPRDEQFF	TGTGCCAGCAGTGACCTGGCACTAGCGGAGCCTAGGGATGAGCAGTTCTTC
TRBV5-1	TRBD2	TRBJ2-5	-	CASTPGGFQETQYF	TGCGCCAGCACACCCGGGGGGTTTCAAGAGACCCAGTACTTC
TRBV5-1	-	TRBJ2-3	-	CASSYGQGRTDTQYF	TGCGCCAGCAGCTACGGACAAGGCCGCACAGATACGCAGTATTTT
TRBV30	TRBD1	TRBJ1-5	-	CAWSTGQGGQPQHF	TGTGCCTGGAGTACTGGACAGGGAGGTCAGCCCCAGCATTTT
TRBV14	TRBD2	TRBJ2-7	-	CASSHLPTSGRSYEQYF	TGTGCCAGCAGCCATCTCCCGACTAGCGGGCGTTCCTACGAGCAGTACTTC
TRBV4-1	-	TRBJ1-6	-	CASSQGGGAGYNSPLHF	TGCGCCAGCAGCCAAGGAGGAGGGGCCGGATATAATTCACCCCTCCACTTT
TRBV6-5	TRBD1	TRBJ1-1	-	CASYPTQDREQAFF	TGTGCCAGCTATCCTACTCAGGACAGGGAACAAGCTTTCTTT
TRBV6-4	TRBD1	TRBJ2-2	-	CASSDSGTGSPGELFF	TGTGCCAGCAGTGACTCCGGGACAGGGAGCCCCGGGGAGCTGTTTTTT
TRBV5-6	TRBD1	TRBJ1-2	-	CASSLRTGYVYGYTF	TGTGCCAGCAGCTTGAGGACAGGCTATGTCTATGGCTACACCTTC
TRBV7-7	TRBD1	TRBJ2-5	-	CASSLGTGGETQYF	TGTGCCAGCAGCTTAGGGACAGGTGGGGAGACCCAGTACTTC
TRBV27	TRBD1	TRBJ2-7	once	CASSPARQGLDEQYF	TGTGCCAGCAGTCCGGCCCGACAGGGCTTGGACGAGCAGTACTTC
TRBV7-9	-	TRBJ1-1	-	CASSLGRGIVLNTEAFF	TGTGCCAGCAGCTTAGGGAGGGGAATAGTGCTGAACACTGAAGCTTTCTTT
TRBV6-5	-	TRBJ1-1	-	CASIPPRGANTEAFF	TGTGCCAGCATCCCCCCGCGGGGGGCAAATACTGAAGCTTTCTTT
TRBV2	-	TRBJ1-2	-	CASSERMGFGQILGYTF	TGTGCCAGCAGTGAAAGGATGGGTTTTGGACAGATCCTGGGCTACACCTTC
TRBV27	TRBD2	TRBJ2-1	-	CASSIEPGPVETSGHGQFF	TGTGCCAGCAGTATAGAACCCGGACCGGTGGAGACTAGCGGGCATGGGCAGTTCTTC
TRBV7-9	-	TRBJ2-5	-	CASSQDLGEETQYF	TGTGCCAGCAGCCAAGACCTAGGGGAAGAGACCCAGTACTTC
TRBV6-5	-	TRBJ1-1	-	CASSYDYKATEAFF	TGTGCCAGCAGTTACGACTACAAAGCCACTGAAGCTTTCTTT
TRBV2	TRBD2	TRBJ2-2	-	CASSEGLAGTGELFF	TGTGCCAGCAGTGAAGGGCTAGCGGGTACCGGGGAGCTGTTTTTT
TRBV29-1	-	TRBJ2-1	-	CSVDTDAHYNEQFF	TGCAGCGTTGACACCGATGCACATTACAATGAGCAGTTCTTC
TRBV28	-	TRBJ1-6	few	CASSPPAHTVPRNSPLHF	TGTGCCAGCAGTCCCCCAGCGCACACGGTACCCCGGAATTCACCCCTCCACTTT
TRBV7-2	-	TRBJ2-2	-	CASNNPGGFGELFF	TGTGCCAGCAACAATCCGGGGGGCTTCGGGGAGCTGTTTTTT
TRBV20-1	-	TRBJ1-3	once	CSPMRRNTIYF	TGCAGTCCGATGAGGAGAAACACCATATATTTT
TRBV7-2	TRBD2	TRBJ2-1	-	CASSLVSSGGEEQFF	TGTGCCAGCAGCTTAGTATCTAGCGGGGGGGAGGAGCAGTTCTTC
TRBV4-1	-	TRBJ1-2	-	CASSQGQAIFGGYTF	TGCGCCAGCAGCCAAGGACAGGCTATTTTTGGTGGCTACACCTTC
TRBV10-1	-	TRBJ1-5	-	CASNWAPGVSNQPQHF	TGCGCCAGCAATTGGGCCCCCGGGGTGAGCAATCAGCCCCAGCATTTT
TRBV28	-	TRBJ1-5	-	CASEAGLTSGSNQPQHF	TGTGCCAGCGAGGCGGGATTAACCTCCGGGAGCAATCAGCCCCAGCATTTT
TRBV5-6	TRBD2	TRBJ2-1	-	CASSLNTVAGVYNEQFF	TGTGCCAGCAGCTTGAATACGGTAGCGGGGGTATACAATGAGCAGTTCTTC
TRBV4-2	-	TRBJ2-7	-	CASSQDLGGSEQYF	TGTGCCAGCAGCCAAGATCTCGGGGGATCGGAGCAGTACTTC
TRBV5-8	-	TRBJ1-3	-	CASSPEGRRGHTIYF	TGTGCCAGCAGCCCCGAAGGACGGAGGGGTCACACCATATATTTT
TRBV4-1	-	TRBJ2-6	-	CASSLLASGANVLTF	TGCGCCAGCAGCTTACTTGCGTCTGGGGCCAACGTCCTGACTTTC
TRBV14	-	TRBJ2-7	-	CASSPQQGNEQYF	TGTGCCAGCAGCCCCCAGCAGGGAAACGAGCAGTACTTC
TRBV25-1	-	TRBJ1-1	-	CASSDGRSGYTEAFF	TGTGCCAGCAGTGATGGTCGGTCGGGGTACACTGAAGCTTTCTTT
TRBV5-1	TRBD1	TRBJ2-5	-	CASSVQPGQQETQYF	TGCGCCAGCAGCGTACAACCGGGACAGCAAGAGACCCAGTACTTC